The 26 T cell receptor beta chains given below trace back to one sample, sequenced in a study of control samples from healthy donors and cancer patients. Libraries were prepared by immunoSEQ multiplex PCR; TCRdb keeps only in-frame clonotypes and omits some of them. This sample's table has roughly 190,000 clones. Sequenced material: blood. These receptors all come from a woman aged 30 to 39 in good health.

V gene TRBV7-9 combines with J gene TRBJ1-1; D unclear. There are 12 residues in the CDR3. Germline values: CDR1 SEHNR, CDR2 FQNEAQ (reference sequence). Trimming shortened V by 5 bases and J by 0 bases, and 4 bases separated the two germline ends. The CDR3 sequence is CASSRMNTEAFF. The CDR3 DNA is TGTGCCAGCAGCCGGATGAACACTGAAGCTTTCTTT.

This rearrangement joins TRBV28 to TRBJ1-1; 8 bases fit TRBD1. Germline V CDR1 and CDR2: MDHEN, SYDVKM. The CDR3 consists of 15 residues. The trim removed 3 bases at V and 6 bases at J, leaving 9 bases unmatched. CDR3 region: CASSFATGVSAEAFF. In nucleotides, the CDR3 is TGTGCCAGCAGTTTTGCGACAGGGGTTTCGGCTGAAGCTTTCTTT. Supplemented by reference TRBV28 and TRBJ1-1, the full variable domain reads DVKVTQSSRYLVKRTGEKVFLECVQDMDHENMFWYRQDPGLGLRLIYFSYDVKMKEKGDIPEGYSVSREKKERFSLILESASTNQTSMYLCASSFATGVSAEAFFGQGTRLTVV.

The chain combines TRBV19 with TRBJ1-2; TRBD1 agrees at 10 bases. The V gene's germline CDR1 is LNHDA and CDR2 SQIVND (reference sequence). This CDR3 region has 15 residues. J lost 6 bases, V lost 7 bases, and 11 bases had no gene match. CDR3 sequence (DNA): TGTGCCAGTACGGGACAGGGGAATTCCCGTCATGGCTACACCTTC. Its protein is CASTGQGNSRHGYTF.

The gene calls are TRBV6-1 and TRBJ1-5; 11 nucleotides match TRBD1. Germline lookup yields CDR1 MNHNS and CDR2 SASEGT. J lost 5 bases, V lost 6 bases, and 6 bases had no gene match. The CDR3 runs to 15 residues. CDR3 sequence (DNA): TGTGCCAGCAGCTCCGGGACAGGGGGACATCAGCCCCAGCATTTT. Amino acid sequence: CASSSGTGGHQPQHF.

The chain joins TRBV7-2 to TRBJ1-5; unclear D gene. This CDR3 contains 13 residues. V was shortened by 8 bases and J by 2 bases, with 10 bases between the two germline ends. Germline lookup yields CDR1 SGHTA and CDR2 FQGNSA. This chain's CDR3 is CASAHEGNQPQHF. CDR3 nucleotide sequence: TGTGCCAGCGCTCACGAAGGCAATCAGCCCCAGCATTTT.

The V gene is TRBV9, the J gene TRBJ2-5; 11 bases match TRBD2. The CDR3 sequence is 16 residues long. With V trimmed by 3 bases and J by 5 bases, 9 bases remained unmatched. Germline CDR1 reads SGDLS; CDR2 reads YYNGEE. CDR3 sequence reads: CASSGSGGAVWETQYF. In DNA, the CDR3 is TGTGCCAGCAGCGGTAGCGGGGGGGCCGTCTGGGAGACCCAGTACTTC.

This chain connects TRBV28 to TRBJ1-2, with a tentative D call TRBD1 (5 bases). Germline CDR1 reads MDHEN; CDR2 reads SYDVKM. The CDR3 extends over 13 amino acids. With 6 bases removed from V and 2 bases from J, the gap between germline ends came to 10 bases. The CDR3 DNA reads TGTGCCAGCAGCAACGGGGCAAACTATGGCTACACCTTC. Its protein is CASSNGANYGYTF.

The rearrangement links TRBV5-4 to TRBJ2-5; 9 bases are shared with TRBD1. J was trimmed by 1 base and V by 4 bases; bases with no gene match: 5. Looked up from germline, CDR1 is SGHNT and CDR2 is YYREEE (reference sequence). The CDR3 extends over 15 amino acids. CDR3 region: CASSPTGGVQETQYF. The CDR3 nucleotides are TGTGCCAGCAGCCCGACAGGGGGTGTCCAAGAGACCCAGTACTTC.

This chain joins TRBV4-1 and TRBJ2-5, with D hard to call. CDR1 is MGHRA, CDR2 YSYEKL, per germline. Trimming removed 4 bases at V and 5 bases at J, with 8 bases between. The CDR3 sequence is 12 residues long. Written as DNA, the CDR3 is TGCGCCAGCAGCCTGACGGCGGAGACCCAGTACTTC. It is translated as CASSLTAETQYF.

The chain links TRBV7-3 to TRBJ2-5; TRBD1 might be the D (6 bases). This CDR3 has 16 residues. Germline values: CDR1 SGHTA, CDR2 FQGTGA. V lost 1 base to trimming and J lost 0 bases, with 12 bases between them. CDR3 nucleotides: TGTGCCAGCAGCTTAAATGGGGGCCTTTACCAAGAGACCCAGTACTTC. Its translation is CASSLNGGLYQETQYF.

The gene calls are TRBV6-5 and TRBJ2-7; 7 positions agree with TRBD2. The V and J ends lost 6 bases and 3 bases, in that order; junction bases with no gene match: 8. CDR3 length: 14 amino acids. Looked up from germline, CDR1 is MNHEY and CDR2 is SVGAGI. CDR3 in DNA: TGTGCCAGCAGGCCCCCCACGGGAGGCTACGAGCAGTACTTC. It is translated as CASRPPTGGYEQYF.

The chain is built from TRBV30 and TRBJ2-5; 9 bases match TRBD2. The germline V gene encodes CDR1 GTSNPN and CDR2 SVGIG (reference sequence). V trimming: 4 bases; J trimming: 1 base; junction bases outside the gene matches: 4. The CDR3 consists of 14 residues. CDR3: CAWTSGGRQETQYF. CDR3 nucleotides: TGTGCCTGGACGAGCGGGGGGCGCCAAGAGACCCAGTACTTC.

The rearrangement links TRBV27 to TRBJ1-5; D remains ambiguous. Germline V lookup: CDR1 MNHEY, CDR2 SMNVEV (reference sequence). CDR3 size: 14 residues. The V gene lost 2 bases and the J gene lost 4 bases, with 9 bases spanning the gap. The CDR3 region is CASSLGLGNQPQHF. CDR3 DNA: TGTGCCAGCAGTTTAGGCCTAGGAAATCAGCCCCAGCATTTT.

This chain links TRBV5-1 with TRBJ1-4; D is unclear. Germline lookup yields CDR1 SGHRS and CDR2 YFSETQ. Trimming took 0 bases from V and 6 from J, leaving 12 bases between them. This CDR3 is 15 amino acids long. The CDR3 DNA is TGCGCCAGCAGCTTGGTATCGGGCGAGGATGAAAAACTGTTTTTT. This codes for CASSLVSGEDEKLFF. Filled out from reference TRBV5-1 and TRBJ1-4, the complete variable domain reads KAGVTQTPRYLIKTRGQQVTLSCSPISGHRSVSWYQQTPGQGLQFLFEYFSETQRNKGNFPGRFSGRQFSNSRSEMNVSTLELGDSALYLCASSLVSGEDEKLFFGSGTQLSVL.

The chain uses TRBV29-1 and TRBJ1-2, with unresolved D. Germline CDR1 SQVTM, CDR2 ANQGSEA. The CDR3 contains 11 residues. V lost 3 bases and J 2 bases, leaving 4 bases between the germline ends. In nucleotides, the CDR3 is TGCAGCGTTGAGGAAAACTATGGCTACACCTTC. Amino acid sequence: CSVEENYGYTF.

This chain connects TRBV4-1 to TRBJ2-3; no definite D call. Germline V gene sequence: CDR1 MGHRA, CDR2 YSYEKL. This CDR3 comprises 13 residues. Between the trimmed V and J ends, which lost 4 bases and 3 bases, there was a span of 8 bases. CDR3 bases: TGCGCCAGCAGCCGGGATGGGACAGATACGCAGTATTTT. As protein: CASSRDGTDTQYF.

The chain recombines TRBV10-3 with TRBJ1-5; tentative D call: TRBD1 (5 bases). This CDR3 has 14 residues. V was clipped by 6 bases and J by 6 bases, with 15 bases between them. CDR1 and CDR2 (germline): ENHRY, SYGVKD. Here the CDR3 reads CAISPGAQGQPQHF. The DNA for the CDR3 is TGTGCCATCAGCCCCGGGGCCCAGGGTCAGCCCCAGCATTTT.

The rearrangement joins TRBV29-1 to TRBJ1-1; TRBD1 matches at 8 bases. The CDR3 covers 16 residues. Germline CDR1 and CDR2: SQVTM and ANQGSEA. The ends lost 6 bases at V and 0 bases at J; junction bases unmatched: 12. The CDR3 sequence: CSVPTGALTMNTEAFF. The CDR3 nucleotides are TGCAGCGTGCCGACAGGGGCCCTGACTATGAACACTGAAGCTTTCTTT.

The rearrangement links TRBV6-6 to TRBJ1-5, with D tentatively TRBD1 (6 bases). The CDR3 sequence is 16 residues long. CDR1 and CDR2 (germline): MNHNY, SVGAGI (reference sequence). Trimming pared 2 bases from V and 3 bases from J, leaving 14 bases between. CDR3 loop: CASSYRAGAVNQPQHF. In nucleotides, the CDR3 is TGTGCCAGCAGTTACAGGGCAGGGGCCGTCAATCAGCCCCAGCATTTT.

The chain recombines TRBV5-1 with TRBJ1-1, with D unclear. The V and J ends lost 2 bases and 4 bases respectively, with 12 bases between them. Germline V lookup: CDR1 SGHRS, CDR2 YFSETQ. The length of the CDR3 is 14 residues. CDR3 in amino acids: CASSFKGPGTEAFF. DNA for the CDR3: TGCGCCAGCAGCTTCAAAGGACCGGGCACTGAAGCTTTCTTT.

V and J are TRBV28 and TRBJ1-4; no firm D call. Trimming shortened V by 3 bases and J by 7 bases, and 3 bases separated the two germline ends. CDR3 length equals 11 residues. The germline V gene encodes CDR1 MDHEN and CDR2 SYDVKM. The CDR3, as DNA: TGTGCCAGCAGTTTGATTGAAAAACTGTTTTTT. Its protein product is CASSLIEKLFF.

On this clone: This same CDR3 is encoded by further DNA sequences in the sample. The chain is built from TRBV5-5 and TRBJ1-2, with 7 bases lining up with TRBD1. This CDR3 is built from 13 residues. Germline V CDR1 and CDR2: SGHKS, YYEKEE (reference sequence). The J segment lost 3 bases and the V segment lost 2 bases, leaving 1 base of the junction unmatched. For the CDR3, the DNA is TGTGCCAGCAGCTTCGGGACAGACTATGGCTACACCTTC. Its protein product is CASSFGTDYGYTF.

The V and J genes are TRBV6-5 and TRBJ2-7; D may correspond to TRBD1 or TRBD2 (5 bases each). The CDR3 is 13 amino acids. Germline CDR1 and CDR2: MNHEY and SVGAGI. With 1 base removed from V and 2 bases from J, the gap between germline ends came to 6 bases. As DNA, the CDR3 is TGTGCCAGCAGTTACTTGGGGGCCTACGAGCAGTACTTC. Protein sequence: CASSYLGAYEQYF.

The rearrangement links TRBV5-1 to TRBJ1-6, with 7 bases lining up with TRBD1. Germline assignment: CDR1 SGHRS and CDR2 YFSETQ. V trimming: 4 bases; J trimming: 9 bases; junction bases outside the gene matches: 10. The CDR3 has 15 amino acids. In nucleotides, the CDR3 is TGCGCCAGCAGCGGATCCGGGACAGATCCTTCACCCCTCCACTTT. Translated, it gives CASSGSGTDPSPLHF.

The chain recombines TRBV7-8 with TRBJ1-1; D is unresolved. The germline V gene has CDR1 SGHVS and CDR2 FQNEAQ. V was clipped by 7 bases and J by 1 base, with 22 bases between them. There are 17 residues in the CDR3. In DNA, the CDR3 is TGTGCCAGCATCCCCGGGGTTAGCCGGAACGAGAACACTGAAGCTTTCTTT. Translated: CASIPGVSRNENTEAFF.

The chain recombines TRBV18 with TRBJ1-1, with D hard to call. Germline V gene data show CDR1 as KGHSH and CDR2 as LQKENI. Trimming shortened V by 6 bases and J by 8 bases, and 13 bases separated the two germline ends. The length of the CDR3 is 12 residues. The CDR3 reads CASSTKKEEAFF. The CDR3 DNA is TGTGCCAGCTCGACTAAGAAAGAGGAAGCTTTCTTT.